This TCR beta chain was retrieved from a study of technical replicates of blood from a handful of donors. The CDR3 extends over 14 amino acids. Per the germline V gene, CDR1 is MNHEY and CDR2 is SMNVEV (reference sequence). Trimming pared 6 bases from V and 0 bases from J, leaving 9 bases between. The repertoire was sequenced with immunoSEQ multiplex PCR; TCRdb's copy has only in-frame clones and lacks some. The repertoire holds approximately 84,000 clones, roughly 98% seen once, with around 0.15% in the top ten. The sequenced sample was T cells isolated from PBMCs. The clonotype originates from a human donor in good health. This rearrangement joins TRBV27 to TRBJ2-1, with a weak D call TRBD2 (5 bases). The CDR3 spells CASRAGSSYNEQFF. The CDR3 DNA sequence: TGTGCCAGCAGGGCGGGTAGCTCCTACAATGAGCAGTTCTTC.